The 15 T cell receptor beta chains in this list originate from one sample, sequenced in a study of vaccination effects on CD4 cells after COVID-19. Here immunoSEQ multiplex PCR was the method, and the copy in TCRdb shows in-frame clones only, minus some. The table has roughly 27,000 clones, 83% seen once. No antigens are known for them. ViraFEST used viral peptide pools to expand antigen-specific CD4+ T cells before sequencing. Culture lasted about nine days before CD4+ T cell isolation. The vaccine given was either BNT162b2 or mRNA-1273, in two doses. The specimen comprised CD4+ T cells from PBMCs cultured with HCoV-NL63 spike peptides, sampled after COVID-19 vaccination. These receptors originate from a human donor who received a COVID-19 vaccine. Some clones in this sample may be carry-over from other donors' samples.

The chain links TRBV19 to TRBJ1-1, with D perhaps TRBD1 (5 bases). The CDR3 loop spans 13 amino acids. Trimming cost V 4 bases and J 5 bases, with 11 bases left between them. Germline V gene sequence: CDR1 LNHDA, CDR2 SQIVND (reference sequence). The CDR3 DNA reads TGTGCCAGTAGTAAGCAAAGGGGAACTGAAGCTTTCTTT. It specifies CASSKQRGTEAFF.

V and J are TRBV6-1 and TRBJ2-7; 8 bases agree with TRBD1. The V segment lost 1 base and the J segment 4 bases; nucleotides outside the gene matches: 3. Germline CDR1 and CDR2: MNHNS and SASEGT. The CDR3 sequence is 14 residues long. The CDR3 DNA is TGTGCCAGCAGTGAAGGGGGACAGGTTTACGAGCAGTACGTC. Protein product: CASSEGGQVYEQYV.

The DNA for the CDR3 is TGTGCCAGCAGTTTGGACAGGGCGCGGGAAAAACTGTTTTTT. The encoded protein is CASSLDRAREKLFF. V gene TRBV6-6 combines with J gene TRBJ1-4; TRBD1 matches 8 bases. J lost 8 bases, V lost 4 bases, and 6 bases had no gene match. Germline CDR1 is MNHNY and CDR2 is SVGAGI (reference sequence). This CDR3 has 14 residues.

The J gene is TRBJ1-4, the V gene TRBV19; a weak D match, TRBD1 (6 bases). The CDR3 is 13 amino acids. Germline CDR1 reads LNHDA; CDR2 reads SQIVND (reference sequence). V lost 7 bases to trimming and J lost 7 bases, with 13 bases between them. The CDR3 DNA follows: TGTGCCAGTACCCCCAGGGGTCGTGAAAAACTGTTTTTT. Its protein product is CASTPRGREKLFF.

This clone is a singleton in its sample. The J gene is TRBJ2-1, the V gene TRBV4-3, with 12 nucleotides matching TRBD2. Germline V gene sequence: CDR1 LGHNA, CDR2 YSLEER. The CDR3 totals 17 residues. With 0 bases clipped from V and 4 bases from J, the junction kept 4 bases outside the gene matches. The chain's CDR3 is CASSQDSGLAGYNEQFF. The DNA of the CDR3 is TGCGCCAGCAGCCAAGATTCCGGACTAGCGGGGTACAATGAGCAGTTCTTC.

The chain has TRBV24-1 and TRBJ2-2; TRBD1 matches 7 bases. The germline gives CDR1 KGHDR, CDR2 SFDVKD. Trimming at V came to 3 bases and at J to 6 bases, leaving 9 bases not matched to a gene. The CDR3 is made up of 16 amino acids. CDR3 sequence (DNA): TGTGCCACCAGTGATAGATCAAGGGGGCGGCCCGGGGAGCTGTTTTTT. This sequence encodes CATSDRSRGRPGELFF.

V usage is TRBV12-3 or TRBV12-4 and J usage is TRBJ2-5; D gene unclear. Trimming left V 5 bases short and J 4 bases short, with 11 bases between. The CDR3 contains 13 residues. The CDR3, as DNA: TGTGCCAGCAGTCCACCCAGCTTAGAGACCCAGTACTTC. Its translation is CASSPPSLETQYF.

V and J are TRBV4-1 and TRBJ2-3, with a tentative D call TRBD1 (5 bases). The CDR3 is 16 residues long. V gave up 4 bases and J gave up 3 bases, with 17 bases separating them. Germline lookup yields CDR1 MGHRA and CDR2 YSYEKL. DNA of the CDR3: TGCGCCAGCAGCCGGCCCCAGGGATCGGATACAGATACGCAGTATTTT. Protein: CASSRPQGSDTDTQYF.

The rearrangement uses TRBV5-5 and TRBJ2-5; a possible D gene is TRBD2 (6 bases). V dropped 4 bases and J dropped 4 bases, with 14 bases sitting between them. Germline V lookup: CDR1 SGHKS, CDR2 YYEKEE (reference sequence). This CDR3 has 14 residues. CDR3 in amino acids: CASSRGTFGETQYF. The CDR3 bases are TGTGCCAGCAGCCGCGGGACGTTCGGAGAGACCCAGTACTTC.

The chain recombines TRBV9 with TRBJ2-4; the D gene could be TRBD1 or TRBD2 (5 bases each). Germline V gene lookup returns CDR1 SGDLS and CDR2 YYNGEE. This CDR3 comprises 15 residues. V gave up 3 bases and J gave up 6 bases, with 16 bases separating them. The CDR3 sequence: CASSALVGTGNIQYF. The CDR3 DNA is TGTGCCAGCAGCGCCTTAGTTGGGACCGGAAACATTCAGTACTTC.

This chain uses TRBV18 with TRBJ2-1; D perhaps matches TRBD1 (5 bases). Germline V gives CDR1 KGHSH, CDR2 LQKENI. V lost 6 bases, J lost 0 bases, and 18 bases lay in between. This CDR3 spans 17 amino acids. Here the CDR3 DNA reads TGTGCCAGCTCCCGAGGACAAGGCTTAAGCTCCTACAATGAGCAGTTCTTC. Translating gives CASSRGQGLSSYNEQFF.

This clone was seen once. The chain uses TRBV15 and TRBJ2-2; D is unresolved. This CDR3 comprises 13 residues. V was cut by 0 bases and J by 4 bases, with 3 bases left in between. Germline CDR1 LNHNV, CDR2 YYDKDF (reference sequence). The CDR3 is CATSRDGTGELFF. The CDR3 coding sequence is TGTGCCACCAGCAGAGATGGCACCGGGGAGCTGTTTTTT.

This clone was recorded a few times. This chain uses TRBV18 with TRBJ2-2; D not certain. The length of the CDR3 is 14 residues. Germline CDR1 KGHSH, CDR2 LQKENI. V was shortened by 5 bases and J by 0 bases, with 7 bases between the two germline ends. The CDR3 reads CASSATSNTGELFF. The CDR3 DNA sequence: TGTGCCAGCTCAGCTACGTCGAACACCGGGGAGCTGTTTTTT.

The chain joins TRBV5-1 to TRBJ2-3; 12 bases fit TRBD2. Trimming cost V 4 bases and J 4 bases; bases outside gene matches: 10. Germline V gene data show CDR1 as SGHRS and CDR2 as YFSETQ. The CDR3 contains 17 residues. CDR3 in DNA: TGCGCCAGCAGCGCCCTAGCGGGGGGGAATTTAGCAGATACGCAGTATTTT. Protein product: CASSALAGGNLADTQYF.

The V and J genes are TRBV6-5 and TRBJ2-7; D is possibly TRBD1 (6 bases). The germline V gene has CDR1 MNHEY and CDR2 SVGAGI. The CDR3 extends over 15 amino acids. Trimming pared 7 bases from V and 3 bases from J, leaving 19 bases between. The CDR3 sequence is CASTRQGTKDYEQYV. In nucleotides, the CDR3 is TGTGCCAGCACCCGGCAAGGGACAAAAGACTACGAGCAGTACGTC.